The next 5 T cell receptor beta chains were all read from a single sample in a study of T cell repertoires in cytomegalovirus infection. Each CDR3 protein gets one entry after TCRdb re-called the reads with MiXCR. The repertoire holds about 300,000 distinct CDR3 sequences, with about 9.1% as singletons. Sequencing used PBMCs. These receptors all stem from a human donor in good health (CMV status not recorded). Some clones in this sample may be carry-over from other donors' samples.

This clonotype was found a few times. The chain joins TRBV5-6 to TRBJ2-2, with a weak D call TRBD1 (5 bases). This CDR3 region has 15 residues. Trimming shortened V by 5 bases and J by 6 bases, and 17 bases separated the two germline ends. Per germline, CDR1 SGHDT and CDR2 YYEEEE. The CDR3 spells CASRFGQASAGELFF. The CDR3 coding sequence is TGTGCCAGCAGATTCGGACAAGCCTCCGCCGGGGAGCTGTTTTTT.

This clonotype was found many times. The chain employs TRBV5-5 and TRBJ1-5; 7 bases map to TRBD1. V was clipped by 4 bases and J by 1 base; unmatched bases: 8. Looked up from germline, CDR1 is SGHKS and CDR2 is YYEKEE (reference sequence). The CDR3 consists of 16 residues. CDR3 sequence: CASSPDRALSNQPQHF. CDR3 bases: TGTGCCAGCAGCCCAGACAGGGCCTTGAGCAATCAGCCCCAGCATTTT.

The genes are TRBV3-1 and TRBJ2-1; D not resolved. CDR3 length equals 15 residues. V dropped 1 base and J dropped 4 bases, with 11 bases sitting between them. CDR1 is LGHDT, CDR2 YNNKEL, per germline (reference sequence). The CDR3, as DNA: TGTGCCAGCAGCCAAGTGACTGGCGTTTACAATGAGCAGTTCTTC. This gives the protein CASSQVTGVYNEQFF.

This clonotype turned up a few times. The V and J genes are TRBV28 and TRBJ2-5; 12 bases fit TRBD2. Unmatched junction bases numbered 2, after V lost 2 bases and J lost 1 base. The CDR3 runs to 16 residues. Germline CDR1 MDHEN, CDR2 SYDVKM. The CDR3 DNA is TGTGCCAGCAGTTTACCGGGACTAGCGGGCCAAGAGACCCAGTACTTC. The encoded protein is CASSLPGLAGQETQYF.

Of note for this clonotype: At one end the junction does not follow the germline gene, possibly because of a read error. The chain links TRBV9 to TRBJ1-1, with a weak D call TRBD1 (5 bases). The CDR3 sequence is 15 residues long. Germline CDR1 is SGDLS and CDR2 is YYNGEE. CDR3 nucleotides: TGTGCCAGCAGCTTAACCGGGACGGCAGAAGGGGAAGCTCTCTTT. Protein: CASSLTGTAEGEALF.